Shown below are 32 T cell receptor beta chains from a single sample sequenced in a study of blood T cells in healthy people across ages. A second PCR of roughly 7 to 11 cycles used a sample-barcoded 5' primer and a J-beta primer mix. MiXCR was run by TCRdb on the 5' RACE reads, yielding one entry per CDR3 protein. The profile shows 1.5 million to 2 million distinct CDR3 sequences, about 50% of them singletons. Sequenced material: blood. The origin of the receptors is a woman in her 40s in good health.

J is TRBJ2-2 and V is TRBV6-5; D is uncertain. CDR1 is MNHEY and CDR2 is SVGAGI in the germline V gene. The CDR3 contains 17 residues. Trimming stripped 2 bases from V and 0 bases from J, with 13 bases between. For the CDR3, the DNA is TGTGCCAGCAGTTACAATCGGGCAGGAACGAACACCGGGGAGCTGTTTTTT. Translated, it gives CASSYNRAGTNTGELFF.

The DNA of the CDR3 is TGTGCCAGCAGCGCCGGACTTTCCCGAGTCGAGCAGTACTTC. Encoded protein: CASSAGLSRVEQYF. The chain recombines TRBV7-2 with TRBJ2-7; possibly TRBD2 for D (5 bases). Deletions cut 5 bases from V and 6 bases from J, with 17 bases between. CDR3 length: 14 amino acids. Germline loops: CDR1 SGHTA, CDR2 FQGNSA.

The V call is TRBV7-2, the J call TRBJ1-4, with D hard to call. V was trimmed by 4 bases and J by 7 bases, leaving 16 bases between them. Germline CDR1 is SGHTA and CDR2 is FQGNSA. The CDR3 is made up of 15 amino acids. The CDR3 sequence is CASSSQTARGEKLFF. The DNA for the CDR3 is TGTGCCAGCAGCTCCCAGACGGCCCGTGGTGAAAAACTGTTTTTT.

The rearrangement uses TRBV20-1 and TRBJ1-4, with D tentatively TRBD1 (6 bases). V gave up 0 bases and J gave up 11 bases, with 16 bases separating them. There are 14 residues in the CDR3. The germline CDR1 and CDR2 sequences are DFQATT and SNEGSKA (reference sequence). This chain's CDR3 is CSAREAERGLKLFF. For the CDR3, the DNA is TGCAGTGCTAGAGAGGCGGAGCGGGGGCTGAAACTGTTTTTT.

The V gene is TRBV4-2, the J gene TRBJ2-3, with D maybe TRBD2 (5 bases). Looked up from germline, CDR1 is LGHNA and CDR2 is YNFKEQ. The ends were cut back, 0 bases at V and 6 bases at J, with 13 bases in the middle. The CDR3 totals 15 residues. The CDR3 nucleotides are TGTGCCAGCAGCCAAGATGGAGGAGGAGTGGATACGCAGTATTTT. Amino acids: CASSQDGGGVDTQYF.

This clonotype came up a few times. The chain joins TRBV9 to TRBJ1-2; TRBD1 is a possible D gene (6 bases). Looked up from germline, CDR1 is SGDLS and CDR2 is YYNGEE. This CDR3 spans 13 amino acids. The V gene lost 4 bases and the J gene lost 2 bases, with 9 bases spanning the gap. This CDR3 reads CASSYDRNYGYTF. The CDR3 DNA reads TGTGCCAGCAGCTACGACAGGAACTATGGCTACACCTTC.

The J gene is TRBJ2-1, the V gene TRBV18; either TRBD1 or TRBD2 may supply D (7 bases each). V was shortened by 1 base and J by 8 bases, with 18 bases between the two germline ends. This CDR3 comprises 16 residues. The germline CDR1 and CDR2 sequences are KGHSH and LQKENI. CDR3 sequence reads: CASSPRSSRGGDEQFF. The CDR3 DNA follows: TGTGCCAGCTCACCACGCTCATCCAGGGGGGGCGATGAGCAGTTCTTC.

V is TRBV7-8 and J is TRBJ1-5, with TRBD1 as a possible D gene (6 bases). Trimming pared 3 bases from V and 6 bases from J, leaving 12 bases between. CDR1 and CDR2 (germline): SGHVS, FQNEAQ. The CDR3 totals 14 residues. The CDR3 DNA is TGTGCCAGCAGCTTCGACACAGGGAGTCAGCCCCAGCATTTT. Residues: CASSFDTGSQPQHF.

This clonotype has a handful of counts. CDR3 residues: CSASGGGIQYF. The CDR3 nucleotides are TGCAGTGCTAGTGGGGGGGGCATTCAGTACTTC. This chain links TRBV20-1 with TRBJ2-4, with 7 bases aligning to TRBD2. V shed 3 bases, J shed 9 bases, and the junction held 2 bases outside the gene matches. Germline CDR1 reads DFQATT; CDR2 reads SNEGSKA (reference sequence). The CDR3 is made up of 11 amino acids.

This clonotype was picked up one time. The rearrangement joins TRBV15 to TRBJ1-6; D is unclear. Germline-derived CDR1 and CDR2 are LNHNV and YYDKDF (reference sequence). Between the trimmed V and J ends, which lost 0 bases and 8 bases, there was a span of 8 bases. This CDR3 contains 14 residues. CDR3 loop: CATSRDPSYSPLHF. For the CDR3, the DNA is TGTGCCACCAGCAGAGACCCAAGCTATTCACCCCTCCACTTT.

This clonotype was observed a single time. The chain uses TRBV19 and TRBJ2-6, with unresolved D. From germline, CDR1 is LNHDA and CDR2 SQIVND (reference sequence). The ends were cut back, 3 bases at V and 3 bases at J, with 9 bases in the middle. CDR3 size: 15 residues. Written as DNA, the CDR3 is TGTGCCAGTAGTATTTCGGCTGGTGGGGCCAACGTCCTGACTTTC. Translating it yields CASSISAGGANVLTF.

The chain has TRBV12-3 or TRBV12-4 and TRBJ1-6; 7 bases are a match to TRBD1. The V segment lost 1 base and the J segment 10 bases; nucleotides outside the gene matches: 10. The CDR3 loop spans 16 amino acids. The CDR3: CASSLGAGQGVSPLHF. CDR3 DNA: TGTGCCAGCAGTTTAGGGGCTGGGCAGGGGGTATCACCCCTCCACTTT.

The chain recombines TRBV11-2 with TRBJ2-1; D unclear. Deletions cut 7 bases from V and 5 bases from J, with 6 bases between. Germline V gene lookup returns CDR1 SGHAT and CDR2 FQNNGV. The CDR3 has 11 residues. The CDR3 DNA is TGTGCCAGCAAACGTCACAATGAGCAGTTCTTC. Translated: CASKRHNEQFF. The whole variable domain, filled in from reference TRBV11-2 and TRBJ2-1, reads EAGVAQSPRYKIIEKRQSVAFWCNPISGHATLYWYQQILGQGPKLLIQFQNNGVVDDSQLPKDRFSAERLKGVDSTLKIQPAKLEDSAVYLCASKRHNEQFFGPGTRLTVL.

The rearrangement uses TRBV6-1 and TRBJ2-1, with D possibly matching TRBD2 (7 bases). The CDR3 has 17 amino acids. Germline CDR1 and CDR2: MNHNS and SASEGT. The V gene lost 5 bases and the J gene lost 2 bases, with 19 bases spanning the gap. The CDR3, as DNA: TGTGCCAGCAGTAGCCTCGGGCGGGGGCGAACCTACAATGAGCAGTTCTTC. It is translated as CASSSLGRGRTYNEQFF.

In its sample, this clonotype was seen a few times. The J gene is TRBJ2-7, the V gene TRBV28; unclear D gene. The V and J ends lost 6 bases and 1 base respectively, with 16 bases between them. This CDR3 has 15 residues. Germline V lookup: CDR1 MDHEN, CDR2 SYDVKM. CDR3 nucleotide sequence: TGTGCCAGCAGGGGAATTGGAACAAATTCCTACGAGCAGTACTTC. Protein product: CASRGIGTNSYEQYF.

This CDR3 reads CSVEEGRNEQYF. The DNA of the CDR3 is TGCAGCGTTGAGGAGGGGCGGAACGAGCAGTACTTC. The rearrangement links TRBV29-1 to TRBJ2-4, with a weak D call TRBD2 (6 bases). The end of the DNA aligns better with TRBJ2-7, so the J call may be wrong. The V gene's germline CDR1 is SQVTM and CDR2 ANQGSEA. There are 12 residues in the CDR3.

The rearrangement joins TRBV11-1 to TRBJ1-1, with 10 bases that match TRBD1. The CDR3 has 16 residues. Trimming removed 5 bases from V and 1 base from J; junction bases left unmatched: 7. The V gene's germline CDR1 is SGHAT and CDR2 FQDESV (reference sequence). The CDR3: CASSPRQGAGNTEAFF. The CDR3 bases are TGTGCCAGCAGCCCGCGACAGGGGGCTGGGAACACTGAAGCTTTCTTT.

The chain uses TRBV7-9 and TRBJ1-5; the D is unclear. Trimming pared 4 bases from V and 8 bases from J, leaving 18 bases between. From germline, CDR1 is SEHNR and CDR2 FQNEAQ (reference sequence). The CDR3 spans 15 residues. The CDR3 nucleotides are TGTGCCAGCAGCTCCGAAGGAGTCGGTCCGGAGCCCCAGCATTTT. It translates to CASSSEGVGPEPQHF.

The V gene is TRBV20-1, the J gene TRBJ2-1; D may be TRBD2 (5 bases). V shed 3 bases and J shed 2 bases, with 11 bases lying between them. Germline CDR1 DFQATT, CDR2 SNEGSKA (reference sequence). The CDR3 runs 14 residues. Written as DNA, the CDR3 is TGCAGTGCTAGCTTCGGGGTGGCCTACAATGAGCAGTTCTTC. The encoded protein is CSASFGVAYNEQFF.

The chain is built from TRBV7-9 and TRBJ1-2, with D possibly matching TRBD1 (6 bases). The length of the CDR3 is 15 residues. CDR1 SEHNR and CDR2 FQNEAQ come from the germline V gene (reference sequence). The V and J ends lost 1 base and 6 bases respectively, with 15 bases between them. The CDR3 spells CASSLGPGTFDGYTF. The DNA of the CDR3 is TGTGCCAGCAGCTTAGGTCCAGGGACATTCGATGGCTACACCTTC.

The V gene is TRBV3-1, the J gene TRBJ2-7; D is ambiguous. The CDR3 consists of 14 residues. Germline CDR1 LGHDT, CDR2 YNNKEL (reference sequence). V was trimmed by 0 bases and J by 6 bases, leaving 12 bases between them. The CDR3 DNA reads as TGTGCCAGCAGCCAAGATTTCAGGCCGAGCGAGCAGTACTTC. Its protein is CASSQDFRPSEQYF.

The V and J genes are TRBV28 and TRBJ2-6, with 8 nucleotides matching TRBD1. The CDR3 spans 16 residues. The trim removed 6 bases at V and 3 bases at J, leaving 7 bases unmatched. The germline gives CDR1 MDHEN, CDR2 SYDVKM. The DNA of the CDR3 is TGTGCCAGCAGACGTACAACAGGGGGTGGGGCCAACGTCCTGACTTTC. It is translated as CASRRTTGGGANVLTF.

The rearrangement joins TRBV11-1 to TRBJ2-4; 10 nucleotides line up with TRBD2. The CDR3 consists of 16 residues. The germline gives CDR1 SGHAT, CDR2 FQDESV (reference sequence). Trimming removed 0 bases from V and 7 bases from J; junction bases left unmatched: 6. The CDR3 DNA follows: TGTGCCAGCAGCTTAGCCCTAGCGGGGGCCCTCAACATTCAGTACTTC. Amino acid sequence: CASSLALAGALNIQYF.

This clonotype was recorded many times. The chain links TRBV29-1 to TRBJ2-7; 7 nucleotides align to TRBD1. The V gene end was trimmed by 1 base and the J gene end by 2 bases; junction bases not matched to a gene: 2. Germline-derived CDR1 and CDR2 are SQVTM and ANQGSEA. There are 13 residues in the CDR3. CDR3 sequence reads: CSVEGQGAYEQYF. CDR3 bases: TGCAGCGTTGAAGGGCAGGGGGCCTACGAGCAGTACTTC.

J is TRBJ1-2 and V is TRBV18; D call uncertain. CDR3 size: 15 residues. From germline, CDR1 is KGHSH and CDR2 LQKENI. V was cut by 3 bases and J by 0 bases, with 11 bases left in between. CDR3 residues: CASSPPTEANYGYTF. For the CDR3, the DNA is TGTGCCAGCTCACCCCCCACGGAAGCTAACTATGGCTACACCTTC.

The chain has TRBV28 and TRBJ2-5, with 9 bases identical to TRBD2. V gave up 5 bases and J gave up 5 bases; unmatched junction bases: 12. The CDR3 runs 16 residues. The germline V gene has CDR1 MDHEN and CDR2 SYDVKM. As DNA, the CDR3 is TGTGCCAGCAGTCCCCACGCCCCTGGACTAGCGGAGACCCAGTACTTC. Translation: CASSPHAPGLAETQYF.

The table lists this clonotype with a few counts. This chain connects TRBV29-1 to TRBJ2-2; D uncertain. Germline V gene sequence: CDR1 SQVTM, CDR2 ANQGSEA. Deletions cut 6 bases from V and 6 bases from J, with 17 bases between. The CDR3 totals 14 residues. In nucleotides, the CDR3 is TGCAGCGTGTCGAAGGGTGCGTCATCCGGGGAGCTGTTTTTT. Translated, it gives CSVSKGASSGELFF.

The V and J genes are TRBV20-1 and TRBJ2-3; D assignment may be TRBD1 or TRBD2 (6 bases each). The CDR3 spans 14 residues. Germline CDR1 and CDR2: DFQATT and SNEGSKA (reference sequence). V gave up 4 bases and J gave up 1 base, with 12 bases separating them. CDR3: CSAIRGRGTDTQYF. The CDR3, as DNA: TGCAGTGCTATCCGGGGGCGAGGCACAGATACGCAGTATTTT.

V and J are TRBV6-5 and TRBJ2-4, with a tentative D call TRBD1 (6 bases). Trimming removed 11 bases at V and 0 bases at J, with 20 bases between. This CDR3 is 16 amino acids long. CDR1 is MNHEY and CDR2 is SVGAGI in the germline V gene. CDR3 DNA sequence: TGTGCCGACAGTCCCGGGACATTGCTAGCCAAAAACATTCAGTACTTC. It codes for CADSPGTLLAKNIQYF.

The rearrangement joins TRBV9 to TRBJ1-1; the match to TRBD1 covers 11 bases. Germline CDR1 SGDLS, CDR2 YYNGEE. The junction had 4 bases not matched to a gene; V was cut back by 5 bases and J by 7 bases. The CDR3 extends over 13 amino acids. The CDR3 here is CASRGTGGGEAFF. Here the CDR3 DNA reads TGTGCCAGCAGAGGGACAGGGGGAGGTGAAGCTTTCTTT.

This clonotype was observed a single time. V and J are TRBV24-1 and TRBJ2-2; maybe TRBD1 (6 bases). Per germline, CDR1 KGHDR and CDR2 SFDVKD. Trimming removed 3 bases from V and 7 bases from J, with 17 bases in between. This CDR3 spans 16 amino acids. Here the CDR3 DNA reads TGTGCCACCAGTGATCCAAAGCAGGGGCTGATCGGGGAGCTGTTTTTT. Its translation is CATSDPKQGLIGELFF.

This clonotype was detected only once. V and J are TRBV6-1 and TRBJ2-7; 7 positions match TRBD1. The CDR3 loop spans 16 amino acids. Germline V gives CDR1 MNHNS, CDR2 SASEGT. Trimming at V came to 6 bases and at J to 0 bases, leaving 11 bases not matched to a gene. CDR3 sequence: CASRPARDRFSYEQYF. Here the CDR3 DNA reads TGTGCCAGCAGACCAGCCCGGGACAGATTCTCCTACGAGCAGTACTTC.